One sample yielded the 7 T cell receptor beta chains listed below, sequenced in a study of a mutant IDH1 vaccine in newly diagnosed glioma. As to time point: baseline, week 1 (first vaccination visit). Treatment described: pre-vaccination baseline after standard-of-care therapy. The data were produced by immunoSEQ multiplex PCR, yet TCRdb's version contains in-frame clones alone and is incomplete. The top ten hold roughly 2.8% of the sample, which has 55,000 to 70,000 clones, 80% to 90% seen once. The source material was PBMCs, sampled from a glioma patient treated with radiotherapy, temozolomide or both. The receptors were gathered from a man between 25 and 39 years old with glioma.

This clone was detected only once. V is TRBV18 and J is TRBJ1-2, with TRBD1 matching over 7 bases. V shed 5 bases and J 4 bases; nucleotides not matched to a gene: 4. Germline V gives CDR1 KGHSH, CDR2 LQKENI. The CDR3 is made up of 13 amino acids. CDR3 amino acids: CASSSGQVYGYTF. DNA for the CDR3: TGTGCCAGCTCATCCGGACAGGTCTATGGCTACACCTTC.

The rearrangement links TRBV7-8 to TRBJ2-7; D call uncertain. CDR1 and CDR2 from the germline V gene are SGHVS and FQNEAQ. This CDR3 region has 13 residues. The ends were cut back, 4 bases at V and 4 bases at J, with 11 bases in the middle. CDR3 bases: TGTGCCAGCAGCTCCCAGGACCTTTACGAGCAGTACTTC. Protein product: CASSSQDLYEQYF. Combining the CDR3 with reference TRBV7-8 and TRBJ2-7 gives the whole variable domain GAGVSQSPRYKVAKRGQDVALRCDPISGHVSLFWYQQALGQGPEFLTYFQNEAQLDKSGLPSDRFFAERPEGSVSTLKIQRTQQEDSAVYLCASSSQDLYEQYFGPGTRLTVT.

The chain carries TRBV4-1 and TRBJ1-5, with D possibly being TRBD1 (5 bases). CDR1 and CDR2 from the germline V gene are MGHRA and YSYEKL. The CDR3 spans 16 residues. Trimming removed 0 bases from V and 4 bases from J, with 13 bases in between. The CDR3 loop is CASSQEEGLLNQPQHF. CDR3 DNA sequence: TGCGCCAGCAGCCAAGAGGAGGGGCTGCTAAATCAGCCCCAGCATTTT.

This chain uses TRBV5-4 with TRBJ2-1; 7 bases map to TRBD1. Germline V gives CDR1 SGHNT, CDR2 YYREEE (reference sequence). This CDR3 is built from 15 residues. J lost 4 bases, V lost 0 bases, and 4 bases had no gene match. The CDR3: CASSLDRGRYNEQFF. Here the CDR3 DNA reads TGTGCCAGCAGCTTGGACAGGGGACGTTACAATGAGCAGTTCTTC.

This rearrangement joins TRBV2 to TRBJ2-3, with TRBD1 identical over 8 bases. Per germline, CDR1 SNHLY and CDR2 FYNNEI. The V gene end was trimmed by 6 bases and the J gene end by 0 bases; junction bases not matched to a gene: 5. This CDR3 region has 15 residues. CDR3 bases: TGTGCCAGCAGGGTTCAGGGGGCAAGCACAGATACGCAGTATTTT. This gives the protein CASRVQGASTDTQYF.

The V and J genes are TRBV6-5 and TRBJ1-2; 10 nucleotides align to TRBD1. In germline, CDR1 is MNHEY, CDR2 SVGAGI. The V segment lost 7 bases and the J segment 10 bases; nucleotides outside the gene matches: 12. CDR3 size: 14 residues. The CDR3 DNA sequence: TGTGCCAGCACCGACAGGGGGCCTTATCATCCCTACACCTTC. Translated, it gives CASTDRGPYHPYTF.

The J gene is TRBJ2-1, the V gene TRBV9; weak D call: TRBD2 (7 bases). Germline values: CDR1 SGDLS, CDR2 YYNGEE. V was clipped by 3 bases and J by 0 bases, with 16 bases between them. The CDR3 is 17 amino acids. As DNA, the CDR3 is TGTGCCAGCAGCGCCAGAGGGAGGGGGAGCTCCTACAATGAGCAGTTCTTC. This gives the protein CASSARGRGSSYNEQFF.